Listed here are 21 T cell receptor beta chains from one sample, sequenced in a study of blood T cell repertoires in COVID-19. The table came from immunoSEQ multiplex PCR; TCRdb's copy has only in-frame clones and leaves some out. The sample has 380,000 or so clones; over 75% are singletons. Sequenced input: PBMCs or T cells enriched from blood (not recorded which). Receptor source: a woman aged 35 to 49 with acute COVID-19.

The chain is built from TRBV5-1 and TRBJ2-7; no firm D call. Germline V gene data show CDR1 as SGHRS and CDR2 as YFSETQ. Trimming cost V 4 bases and J 5 bases, with 16 bases left between them. This CDR3 is 14 amino acids long. Written as DNA, the CDR3 is TGCGCCAGCAGCGATTCTAGATTCTCAAACGAGCAGTACTTC. Translating gives CASSDSRFSNEQYF.

J is TRBJ1-1 and V is TRBV5-5; D is perhaps TRBD1 (5 bases). Germline lookup yields CDR1 SGHKS and CDR2 YYEKEE (reference sequence). The CDR3 sequence is 14 residues long. The V gene lost 4 bases and the J gene lost 6 bases, with 16 bases spanning the gap. The CDR3 DNA follows: TGTGCCAGCAGCCCCGGGGGGAGGAGGGCTGAAGCTTTCTTT. This gives the protein CASSPGGRRAEAFF.

The chain links TRBV7-9 to TRBJ1-4; D is uncertain. The CDR3 contains 14 residues. V was pared by 1 base and J by 8 bases, with 11 bases between. Germline V gene lookup returns CDR1 SEHNR and CDR2 FQNEAQ (reference sequence). The CDR3 sequence: CASSLGGLQEKLFF. As DNA, the CDR3 is TGTGCCAGCAGCTTAGGAGGGTTACAAGAAAAACTGTTTTTT.

The table lists this clone with a count of one. This chain links TRBV6-5 with TRBJ1-1, with 10 bases matching TRBD1. The CDR3 is 14 amino acids. The ends lost 0 bases at V and 6 bases at J; junction bases unmatched: 1. Germline V CDR1 and CDR2: MNHEY, SVGAGI. CDR3 sequence reads: CASSYSDRGSEAFF. The DNA for the CDR3 is TGTGCCAGCAGTTACTCGGACAGGGGGTCTGAAGCTTTCTTT.

The CDR3 nucleotides read TGTGCCAGCAGCCAAGATCTGGGAGGGTACAATGAGCAGTTCTTC. Its protein is CASSQDLGGYNEQFF. The rearrangement links TRBV3-1 (or the pseudogene TRBV3-2) to TRBJ2-1, with 7 bases that match TRBD2. Germline-derived CDR1 and CDR2 are LGHDT and YNNKEL (reference sequence). Trimming at V came to 0 bases and at J to 4 bases, leaving 3 bases not matched to a gene. The CDR3 has 15 amino acids.

This chain connects TRBV29-1 to TRBJ1-2; no reliable D call. The CDR3 spans 12 residues. Germline CDR1 and CDR2: SQVTM and ANQGSEA. V was shortened by 4 bases and J by 5 bases, with 11 bases between the two germline ends. CDR3 in DNA: TGCAGCGTTGGTTCCTCCTTTTATGGCTACACCTTC. It translates to CSVGSSFYGYTF.

The chain joins TRBV19 to TRBJ1-2; D gene unclear. Trimming stripped 7 bases from V and 4 bases from J, with 19 bases between. The CDR3 totals 15 residues. From germline, CDR1 is LNHDA and CDR2 SQIVND (reference sequence). The CDR3 bases are TGTGCCAGTACTCACCTCTCGGACGGACTCTATGGCTACACCTTC. Its translation: CASTHLSDGLYGYTF. Together with reference TRBV19 and TRBJ1-2, the CDR3 gives the full variable domain: DGGITQSPKYLFRKEGQNVTLSCEQNLNHDAMYWYRQDPGQGLRLIYYSQIVNDFQKGDIAEGYSVSREKKESFPLTVTSAQKNPTAFYLCASTHLSDGLYGYTFGSGTRLTVV.

This rearrangement joins TRBV29-1 to TRBJ1-2; tentative D call: TRBD1 (5 bases). V lost 4 bases to trimming and J lost 0 bases, with 15 bases between them. CDR1 is SQVTM and CDR2 is ANQGSEA in the germline V gene. The CDR3 extends over 15 amino acids. The CDR3 reads CSVGTLQGPNYGYTF. The DNA of the CDR3 is TGCAGCGTTGGGACCCTCCAGGGCCCTAACTATGGCTACACCTTC.

The V gene is TRBV3-1 (or the pseudogene TRBV3-2), the J gene TRBJ2-7; 9 bases map to TRBD1. Per the germline V gene, CDR1 is LGHDT and CDR2 is YNNKEL (reference sequence). There are 15 residues in the CDR3. V lost 4 bases and J lost 2; bases outside the gene matches: 6. CDR3 DNA: TGTGCCAGCAGCCTAGGACAGGGGCCCACCTACGAGCAGTACTTC. Its translation: CASSLGQGPTYEQYF.

This rearrangement joins TRBV19 to TRBJ1-4; D might be TRBD1 (6 bases). This CDR3 is built from 14 residues. The germline CDR1 and CDR2 sequences are LNHDA and SQIVND (reference sequence). Trimming stripped 6 bases from V and 4 bases from J, with 12 bases between. The CDR3 loop reads CASRHTGFNEKLFF. CDR3 nucleotides: TGTGCCAGTAGACATACAGGGTTTAATGAAAAACTGTTTTTT.

The chain employs TRBV29-1 and TRBJ1-1; TRBD1 is a possible D gene (5 bases). The CDR3 is 14 amino acids. Looked up from germline, CDR1 is SQVTM and CDR2 is ANQGSEA. The ends were cut back, 3 bases at V and 5 bases at J, with 16 bases in the middle. This CDR3 reads CSVDRPGRRTEAFF. In DNA, the CDR3 is TGCAGCGTTGATCGGCCAGGGCGTAGGACTGAAGCTTTCTTT.

The CDR3 is CASSPGEGSFGYTF. CDR3 sequence (DNA): TGCGCCAGCAGCCCTGGAGAGGGATCGTTTGGCTACACCTTC. The chain combines TRBV5-1 with TRBJ1-2, with unresolved D. V was shortened by 4 bases and J by 7 bases, with 17 bases between the two germline ends. The length of the CDR3 is 14 residues. Germline assignment: CDR1 SGHRS and CDR2 YFSETQ.

The chain recombines TRBV6-1 with TRBJ1-3; the D gene is possibly TRBD1 (6 bases). V lost 1 base and J 4 bases, leaving 14 bases between the germline ends. The CDR3 extends over 16 amino acids. Germline-derived CDR1 and CDR2 are MNHNS and SASEGT. The CDR3 loop is CASSEETQGIGNTIYF. The CDR3 nucleotides read TGTGCCAGCAGTGAAGAGACACAGGGTATCGGAAACACCATATATTTT.

This sequence joins TRBV4-2 and TRBJ2-3, with TRBD1 identical over 8 bases. After removal of 5 bases from V and 2 bases from J, the junction contained 6 bases not matched to a gene. Germline assignment: CDR1 LGHNA and CDR2 YNFKEQ. The CDR3 is made up of 15 amino acids. This CDR3 is CASSTPDRATDTQYF. CDR3 bases: TGTGCCAGCAGCACCCCGGACAGGGCCACAGATACGCAGTATTTT.

The rearrangement uses TRBV7-9 and TRBJ2-7, with D maybe TRBD1 (5 bases). Looked up from germline, CDR1 is SEHNR and CDR2 is FQNEAQ (reference sequence). V was clipped by 1 base and J by 0 bases, with 7 bases between them. The CDR3 sequence is 14 residues long. CDR3 protein: CASSLGTNSYEQYF. CDR3 in DNA: TGTGCCAGCAGCTTAGGGACAAACTCCTACGAGCAGTACTTC.

This clone was recorded once. This chain uses TRBV28 with TRBJ2-7, with TRBD2 identical over 13 bases. CDR1 is MDHEN, CDR2 SYDVKM, per germline. Trimming cost V 2 bases and J 6 bases; bases outside gene matches: 4. The CDR3 is made up of 15 amino acids. The CDR3 loop reads CASSLGLAGEVEQYF. CDR3 DNA: TGTGCCAGCAGTTTAGGACTAGCGGGGGAGGTCGAGCAGTACTTC. Looking up the rest from reference TRBV28 and TRBJ2-7 gives the full variable domain: DVKVTQSSRYLVKRTGEKVFLECVQDMDHENMFWYRQDPGLGLRLIYFSYDVKMKEKGDIPEGYSVSREKKERFSLILESASTNQTSMYLCASSLGLAGEVEQYFGPGTRLTVT.

This clone was picked up one time. The chain links TRBV29-1 to TRBJ1-2; a possible D gene is TRBD1 (5 bases). V lost 0 bases, J lost 8 bases, and 10 bases lay in between. CDR3 length: 12 residues. The V gene's germline CDR1 is SQVTM and CDR2 ANQGSEA. The CDR3 nucleotides read TGCAGCGTTGAAGATCGTCAGGGCGGCTACACCTTC. This encodes CSVEDRQGGYTF.

V usage is TRBV6-1 and J usage is TRBJ1-6; maybe TRBD1 (5 bases). V was shortened by 2 bases and J by 10 bases, with 9 bases between the two germline ends. The CDR3 covers 13 residues. In germline, CDR1 is MNHNS, CDR2 SASEGT. The CDR3 DNA reads TGTGCCAGCAGTGAATGGGGGGGGTCACCCCTCCACTTT. It yields the protein CASSEWGGSPLHF.

The chain employs TRBV5-6 and TRBJ2-7; 9 positions match TRBD1. The germline gives CDR1 SGHDT, CDR2 YYEEEE. J was trimmed by 3 bases and V by 4 bases; bases with no gene match: 8. The CDR3 spans 15 residues. CDR3 sequence: CASSQDRGIRYEQYF. The CDR3 nucleotides read TGTGCCAGCAGCCAAGACAGGGGGATCCGCTACGAGCAGTACTTC.

The chain combines TRBV6-5 with TRBJ1-1; TRBD1 agrees at 7 bases. Germline CDR1 MNHEY, CDR2 SVGAGI. The CDR3 totals 15 residues. The V gene end was trimmed by 7 bases and the J gene end by 4 bases; junction bases not matched to a gene: 12. Here the CDR3 DNA reads TGTGCCAGCAATAAGATCCGGGACAGAGGCACTGAAGCTTTCTTT. Its translation is CASNKIRDRGTEAFF.

The V call is TRBV27, the J call TRBJ2-7; perhaps TRBD1 as D (6 bases). This CDR3 is built from 14 residues. Germline assignment: CDR1 MNHEY and CDR2 SMNVEV (reference sequence). V gave up 6 bases and J gave up 0 bases, with 12 bases separating them. DNA for the CDR3: TGTGCCAGCAGCCGGACAGATTCCTCCTACGAGCAGTACTTC. Translation gives CASSRTDSSYEQYF.